The 25 T cell receptor beta chains below all came from one sample that was sequenced in a study of OX40 agonist ivuxolimab in advanced cancers. Preparation of the library involved the immunoSEQ multiplex PCR assay. The table comes from immuneACCESS by way of TCRdb, which keeps in-frame sequences with V and J called. Part of the clones is missing from these tables; in studies checked, under half for an unresolved V gene and the rest for unknown reasons. Recorded for this sample are roughly 25,000 clones; about four fifths of them occurred a single time. The ten largest clones represent about 2% of the sample. Sequencing was performed on CD4+ or CD8+ T cells sorted from blood, taken in a trial of the OX40 agonist ivuxolimab. Receptor source: an adult with an advanced solid tumor such as melanoma, head and neck, liver or kidney cancer.

The chain joins TRBV5-5 to TRBJ2-7; 7 nucleotides agree with TRBD1. The CDR3 has 15 residues. Germline CDR1 is SGHKS and CDR2 is YYEKEE (reference sequence). The junction had 9 bases not matched to a gene; V was cut back by 3 bases and J by 3 bases. CDR3: CASSSQTGIFYEQYF. DNA for the CDR3: TGTGCCAGCAGCTCCCAGACAGGGATCTTCTACGAGCAGTACTTC.

CDR3 sequence: CATSTDSGAHSYEQYF. The CDR3 DNA follows: TGTGCCACCAGCACCGATAGCGGGGCCCACTCCTACGAGCAGTACTTC. The chain combines TRBV15 with TRBJ2-7, with 8 bases that match TRBD2. The CDR3 spans 16 residues. CDR1 is LNHNV, CDR2 YYDKDF, per germline (reference sequence). J was trimmed by 0 bases and V by 4 bases; bases with no gene match: 8.

V usage is TRBV19 and J usage is TRBJ1-2, with 7 bases that match TRBD1. Trimming took 6 bases from V and 5 from J; bases not matched to a gene: 12. Per the germline V gene, CDR1 is LNHDA and CDR2 is SQIVND (reference sequence). The CDR3 totals 15 residues. The DNA of the CDR3 is TGTGCCAGTAGGGGTAGACAGGGTGAAGGATATGGCTACACCTTC. Residues: CASRGRQGEGYGYTF.

This sequence joins TRBV30 and TRBJ2-6; D ambiguous. Germline V gene data show CDR1 as GTSNPN and CDR2 as SVGIG (reference sequence). There are 13 residues in the CDR3. Trimming shortened V by 2 bases and J by 11 bases, and 13 bases separated the two germline ends. The CDR3, as DNA: TGTGCCTGGAGTAAGACGCACAAGGACGTCCTGACTTTC. It specifies CAWSKTHKDVLTF.

The rearrangement uses TRBV27 and TRBJ2-5; D remains unclear. CDR3 length: 12 residues. V was clipped by 8 bases and J by 4 bases, with 11 bases between them. Germline V CDR1 and CDR2: MNHEY, SMNVEV (reference sequence). The CDR3: CASGLRPETQYF. The DNA for the CDR3 is TGTGCCAGCGGTCTAAGGCCAGAGACCCAGTACTTC.

V usage is TRBV7-2 and J usage is TRBJ2-2; TRBD1 aligns across 7 bases. Per germline, CDR1 SGHTA and CDR2 FQGNSA. Germline trimming cut 5 bases from V and 6 bases from J; bases unmatched to any gene: 9. The CDR3 runs 15 residues. The CDR3 is CASSPRQGYSGELFF. The CDR3, as DNA: TGTGCCAGCAGCCCCCGACAGGGTTATTCCGGGGAGCTGTTTTTT.

This rearrangement joins TRBV4-1 to TRBJ1-1; 11 bases fit TRBD1. V was pared by 4 bases and J by 5 bases, with 6 bases of the junction left unmatched. Germline CDR1 and CDR2: MGHRA and YSYEKL. The CDR3 sequence is 15 residues long. CDR3: CASSRGGTGGTEAFF. CDR3 DNA sequence: TGCGCCAGCAGCCGAGGAGGGACAGGGGGTACTGAAGCTTTCTTT.

The chain has TRBV9 and TRBJ1-3, with no clear D. V lost 4 bases to trimming and J lost 1 base, with 15 bases between them. The germline gives CDR1 SGDLS, CDR2 YYNGEE. The length of the CDR3 is 16 residues. The CDR3 DNA follows: TGTGCCAGCAGCACCGGTCCTTCCCAATCTGGAAACACCATATATTTT. Protein: CASSTGPSQSGNTIYF.

This clone was picked up a small number of times. The rearrangement uses TRBV6-6 and TRBJ2-7; D gene unclear. Germline V gene lookup returns CDR1 MNHNY and CDR2 SVGAGI (reference sequence). V shed 7 bases and J shed 5 bases, with 12 bases lying between them. The CDR3 spans 12 residues. The DNA for the CDR3 is TGTGCCAGCAACCCCCCCGGAAACGAGCAGTACTTC. Protein sequence: CASNPPGNEQYF.

The chain carries TRBV7-2 and TRBJ1-5; D ambiguous. The CDR3 is 14 residues long. CDR1 and CDR2 from the germline V gene are SGHTA and FQGNSA. V was clipped by 2 bases and J by 1 base, with 6 bases between them. The CDR3 DNA reads TGTGCCAGCAGCTTACTGGAGAGCAATCAGCCCCAGCATTTT. As protein: CASSLLESNQPQHF.

The chain carries TRBV5-6 and TRBJ2-6; no clear D gene. V lost 1 base and J 4 bases, leaving 9 bases between the germline ends. This CDR3 contains 15 residues. Germline assignment: CDR1 SGHDT and CDR2 YYEEEE. CDR3 loop: CASSLYGSGANVLTF. The CDR3 DNA reads TGTGCCAGCAGCTTGTACGGTTCGGGGGCCAACGTCCTGACTTTC.

J is TRBJ2-7 and V is TRBV7-6, with a weak D call TRBD2 (5 bases). Trimming took 5 bases from V and 7 from J, leaving 15 bases between them. The CDR3 sequence is 13 residues long. Per the germline V gene, CDR1 is SGHVS and CDR2 is FNYEAQ. In nucleotides, the CDR3 is TGTGCCAGCAGCCCTACCTGGACGGGGGAGCAGTACTTC. Its protein product is CASSPTWTGEQYF. The full variable domain, rest sourced from reference TRBV7-6 and TRBJ2-7, is GAGVSQSPRYKVTKRGQDVALRCDPISGHVSLYWYRQALGQGPEFLTYFNYEAQQDKSGLPNDRFSAERPEGSISTLTIQRTEQRDSAMYRCASSPTWTGEQYFGPGTRLTVT.

This chain uses TRBV19 with TRBJ1-1; TRBD1 is a possible D gene (6 bases). The length of the CDR3 is 16 residues. Germline loops: CDR1 LNHDA, CDR2 SQIVND (reference sequence). Deletions cut 5 bases from V and 5 bases from J, with 21 bases between. The CDR3 nucleotides are TGTGCCAGTAGTGGGGGCAGCACCCACCCAGGGACTGAAGCTTTCTTT. Amino acid sequence: CASSGGSTHPGTEAFF.

In DNA form, the CDR3 reads TGTGCCAGCAGTGGGGGGAGTGCAAGGGTAAAGGGTGGCTACACCTTC. It yields the protein CASSGGSARVKGGYTF. This chain links TRBV6-1 with TRBJ1-2; TRBD1 is a possible D gene (5 bases). CDR1 and CDR2 from the germline V gene are MNHNS and SASEGT. Trimming shortened V by 4 bases and J by 7 bases, and 22 bases separated the two germline ends. The CDR3 covers 16 residues.

This chain connects TRBV7-8 to TRBJ1-1, with D unclear. The CDR3 spans 15 residues. The germline V and J ends were trimmed by 4 bases and 3 bases, with 15 bases remaining between them. The germline CDR1 and CDR2 sequences are SGHVS and FQNEAQ. CDR3 DNA: TGTGCCAGCAGCTCCAGAACTTCCTCCTACACTGAAGCTTTCTTT. It codes for CASSSRTSSYTEAFF.

The gene calls are TRBV28 and TRBJ2-7; D is unresolved. CDR1 MDHEN and CDR2 SYDVKM come from the germline V gene. CDR3 size: 12 residues. Trimming shortened V by 6 bases and J by 5 bases, and 11 bases separated the two germline ends. The CDR3: CASSPSRNEQYF. The CDR3 coding sequence is TGTGCCAGCAGCCCCTCTAGGAACGAGCAGTACTTC.

V usage is TRBV7-9 and J usage is TRBJ2-3; D may correspond to TRBD1 or TRBD2 (6 bases each). V was clipped by 5 bases and J by 0 bases, with 12 bases between them. Germline CDR1 SEHNR, CDR2 FQNEAQ (reference sequence). The CDR3 has 15 amino acids. The CDR3 nucleotides read TGTGCCAGCAGCCTAAAGGGGGGAAGCACAGATACGCAGTATTTT. Residues: CASSLKGGSTDTQYF.

The chain carries TRBV30 and TRBJ1-6; the D is unclear. This CDR3 region has 13 residues. Trimming took off 4 bases at V and 6 bases at J, with 10 bases between the two ends. Looked up from germline, CDR1 is GTSNPN and CDR2 is SVGIG (reference sequence). The CDR3 DNA sequence: TGTGCCTGGAACTTGGCGGGTAATTCACCCCTCCACTTT. Translating gives CAWNLAGNSPLHF. Complete variable domain (other parts from reference TRBV30 and TRBJ1-6): SQTIHQWPATLVQPVGSPLSLECTVEGTSNPNLYWYRQAAGRGLQLLFYSVGIGQISSEVPQNLSASRPQDRQFILSSKKLLLSDSGFYLCAWNLAGNSPLHFGNGTRLTVT.

The rearrangement uses TRBV14 and TRBJ1-4, with 8 bases aligning to TRBD1. Germline lookup yields CDR1 SGHDN and CDR2 FVKESK. J lost 5 bases, V lost 6 bases, and 8 bases had no gene match. CDR3 length equals 15 residues. The CDR3 DNA reads TGTGCCAGCAGGCCGAACAGGGGGGGAAATGAAAAACTGTTTTTT. This encodes CASRPNRGGNEKLFF.

This clone was observed a handful of times. CDR3 amino acids: CASSPRQREGLGHEQFF. Written as DNA, the CDR3 is TGTGCCAGCAGCCCTCGCCAGCGGGAGGGCCTTGGGCATGAGCAGTTCTTC. The J gene is TRBJ2-1, the V gene TRBV14; the match to TRBD2 covers 10 bases. The CDR3 loop spans 17 amino acids. Germline CDR1 SGHDN, CDR2 FVKESK. V lost 4 bases and J lost 8; bases outside the gene matches: 14.

This chain links TRBV21-1 with TRBJ1-4. TRBV21-1 is classified as a pseudogene. The CDR3 contains 12 residues. The CDR3 nucleotides read TGTGCCAGCAGCAAAGTGAGCGAAAAACTGTTTTTT. Encoded protein: CASSKVSEKLFF.

Comments on this clone: One end of the junction is discordant with germline, which a read error may explain. V is TRBV7-9 and J is TRBJ2-7; a weak D match, TRBD1 (6 bases). The germline gives CDR1 SEHNR, CDR2 FQNEAQ (reference sequence). The CDR3 runs to 12 residues. The CDR3 DNA is TGTGCCAGCAGCTCTCGTGGTCAGGGGAAACACTTC. It specifies CASSSRGQGKHF.

This clone turned up a few times. Other DNA sequences within the sample encode an identical CDR3. V and J are TRBV19 and TRBJ1-5; possibly TRBD1 for D (6 bases). This CDR3 is built from 15 residues. Germline V gene data show CDR1 as LNHDA and CDR2 as SQIVND (reference sequence). Between the trimmed V and J ends, which lost 7 bases and 4 bases, there was a span of 17 bases. CDR3 DNA: TGTGCCAGTAAAAGGGACACCTCGGGTAATCAGCCCCAGCATTTT. Protein: CASKRDTSGNQPQHF.

This clone appeared once. The rearrangement links TRBV11-1 to TRBJ2-2; 7 positions agree with TRBD2. The CDR3 is 16 residues long. The germline CDR1 and CDR2 sequences are SGHAT and FQDESV (reference sequence). The junction had 5 bases not matched to a gene; V was cut back by 1 base and J by 3 bases. The CDR3 sequence: CASSLVGGSYTGELFF. The CDR3 DNA is TGTGCCAGCAGCTTAGTGGGCGGGAGCTACACCGGGGAGCTGTTTTTT.

This clone was seen a few times. The chain is built from TRBV11-3 and TRBJ2-1; the match to TRBD2 covers 13 bases. The CDR3 runs to 14 residues. Trimming cost V 3 bases and J 9 bases; bases outside gene matches: 2. The germline V gene encodes CDR1 SGHNT and CDR2 YENEEA. This CDR3 reads CASSFGLAGAEQFF. Here the CDR3 DNA reads TGTGCCAGCAGCTTCGGACTAGCGGGAGCTGAGCAGTTCTTC.